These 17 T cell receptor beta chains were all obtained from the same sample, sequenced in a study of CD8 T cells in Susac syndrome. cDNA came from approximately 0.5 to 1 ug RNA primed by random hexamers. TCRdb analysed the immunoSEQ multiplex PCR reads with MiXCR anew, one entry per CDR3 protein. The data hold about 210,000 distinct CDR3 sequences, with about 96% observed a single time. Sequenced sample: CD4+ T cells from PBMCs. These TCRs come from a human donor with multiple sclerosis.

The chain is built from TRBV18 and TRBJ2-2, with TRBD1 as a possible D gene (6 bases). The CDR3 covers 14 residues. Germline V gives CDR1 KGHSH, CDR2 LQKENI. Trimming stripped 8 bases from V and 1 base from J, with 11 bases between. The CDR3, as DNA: TGTGCCAGCGCATCACAGGGGAACACCGGGGAGCTGTTTTTT. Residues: CASASQGNTGELFF. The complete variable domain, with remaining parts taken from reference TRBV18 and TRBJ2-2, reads NAGVMQNPRHLVRRRGQEARLRCSPMKGHSHVYWYRQLPEEGLKFMVYLQKENIIDESGMPKERFSAEFPKEGPSILRIQQVVRGDSAAYFCASASQGNTGELFFGEGSRLTVL.

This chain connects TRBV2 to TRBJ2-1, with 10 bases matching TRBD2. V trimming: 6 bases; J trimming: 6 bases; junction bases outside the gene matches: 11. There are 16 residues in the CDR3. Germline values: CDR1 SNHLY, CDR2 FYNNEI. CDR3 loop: CASRGRSGGARNEQFF. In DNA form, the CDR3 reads TGTGCCAGCAGGGGCAGGAGCGGGGGGGCCCGCAATGAGCAGTTCTTC. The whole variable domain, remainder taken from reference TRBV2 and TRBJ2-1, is EPEVTQTPSHQVTQMGQEVILRCVPISNHLYFYWYRQILGQKVEFLVSFYNNEISEKSEIFDDQFSVERPDGSNFTLKIRSTKLEDSAMYFCASRGRSGGARNEQFFGPGTRLTVL.

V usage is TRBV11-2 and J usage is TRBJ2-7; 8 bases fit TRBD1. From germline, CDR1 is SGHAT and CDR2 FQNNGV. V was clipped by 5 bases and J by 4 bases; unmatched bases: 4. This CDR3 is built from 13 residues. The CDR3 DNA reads TGTGCCAGCAGCGCCCGGACAGGGTACGAGCAGTACTTC. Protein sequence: CASSARTGYEQYF.

The DNA for the CDR3 is TGTGCCAGCAGCCACCGCCAGCCGGGACTTGGAGACACCTTC. Its protein is CASSHRQPGLGDTF. J is TRBJ1-2 and V is TRBV5-6; weak D call: TRBD1 (5 bases). The CDR3 is 14 residues long. The V gene's germline CDR1 is SGHDT and CDR2 YYEEEE. Deletions cut 4 bases from V and 12 bases from J, with 22 bases between. The complete variable domain, with remaining parts taken from reference TRBV5-6 and TRBJ1-2, reads DAGVTQSPTHLIKTRGQQVTLRCSPKSGHDTVSWYQQALGQGPQFIFQYYEEEERQRGNFPDRFSGHQFPNYSSELNVNALLLGDSALYLCASSHRQPGLGDTFGSGTRLTVV.

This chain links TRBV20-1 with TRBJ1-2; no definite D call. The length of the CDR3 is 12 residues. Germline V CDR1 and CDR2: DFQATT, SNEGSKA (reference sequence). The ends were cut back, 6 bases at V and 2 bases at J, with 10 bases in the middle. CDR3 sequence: CSAIHPNYGYTF. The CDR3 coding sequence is TGCAGTGCCATACATCCGAACTATGGCTACACCTTC.

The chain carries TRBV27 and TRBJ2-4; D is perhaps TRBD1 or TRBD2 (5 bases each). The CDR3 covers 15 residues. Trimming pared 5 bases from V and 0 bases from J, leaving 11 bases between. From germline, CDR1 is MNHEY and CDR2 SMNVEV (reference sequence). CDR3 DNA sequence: TGTGCCAGCAGTCCCAGGGACCTAGCCAAAAACATTCAGTACTTC. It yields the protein CASSPRDLAKNIQYF.

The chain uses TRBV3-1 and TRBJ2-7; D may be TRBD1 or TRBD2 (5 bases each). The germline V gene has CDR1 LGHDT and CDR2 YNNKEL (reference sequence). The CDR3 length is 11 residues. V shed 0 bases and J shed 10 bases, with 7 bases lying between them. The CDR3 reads CASSQEGDQYF. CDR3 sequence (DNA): TGTGCCAGCAGCCAAGAGGGGGACCAGTACTTC.

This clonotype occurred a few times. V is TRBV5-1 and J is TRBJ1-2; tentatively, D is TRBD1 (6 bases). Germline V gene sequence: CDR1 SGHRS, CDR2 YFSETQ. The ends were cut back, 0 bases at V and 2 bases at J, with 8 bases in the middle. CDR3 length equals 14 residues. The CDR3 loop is CASSLDGQNYGYTF. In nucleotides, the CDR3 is TGCGCCAGCAGCTTGGATGGACAGAACTATGGCTACACCTTC.

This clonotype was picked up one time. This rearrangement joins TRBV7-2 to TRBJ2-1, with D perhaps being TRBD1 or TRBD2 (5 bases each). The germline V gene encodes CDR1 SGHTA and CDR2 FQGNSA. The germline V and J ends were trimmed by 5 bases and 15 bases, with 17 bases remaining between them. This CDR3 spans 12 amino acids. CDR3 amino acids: CASSPPGRWRFF. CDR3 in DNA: TGTGCCAGCAGCCCGCCGGGACGATGGCGGTTCTTC.

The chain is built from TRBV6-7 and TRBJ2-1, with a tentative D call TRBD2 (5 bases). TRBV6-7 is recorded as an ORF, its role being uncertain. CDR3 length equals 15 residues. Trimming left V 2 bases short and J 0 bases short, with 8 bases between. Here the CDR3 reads CASSYRESSYNEQFF. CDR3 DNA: TGTGCCAGCAGTTACAGGGAGAGCTCCTACAATGAGCAGTTCTTC.

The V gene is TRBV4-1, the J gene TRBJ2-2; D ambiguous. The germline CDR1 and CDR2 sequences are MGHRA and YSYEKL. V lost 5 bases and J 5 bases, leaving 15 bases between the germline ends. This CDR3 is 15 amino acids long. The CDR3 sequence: CASSYVRIGTGELFF. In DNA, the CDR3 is TGCGCCAGCAGCTACGTCAGGATTGGGACCGGGGAGCTGTTTTTT.

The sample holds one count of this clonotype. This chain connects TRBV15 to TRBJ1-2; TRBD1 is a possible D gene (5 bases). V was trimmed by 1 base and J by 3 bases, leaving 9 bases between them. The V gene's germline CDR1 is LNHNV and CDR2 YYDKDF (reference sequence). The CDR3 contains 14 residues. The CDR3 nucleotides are TGTGCCACCAGCAGAGTGGGCAGGGACTATGGCTACACCTTC. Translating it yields CATSRVGRDYGYTF.

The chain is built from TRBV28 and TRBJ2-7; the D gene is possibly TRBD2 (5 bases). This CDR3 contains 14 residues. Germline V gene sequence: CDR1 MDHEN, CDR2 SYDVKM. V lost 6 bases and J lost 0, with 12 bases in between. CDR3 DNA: TGTGCCAGCAGAGACACTAGATCCTCCTACGAGCAGTACTTC. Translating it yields CASRDTRSSYEQYF.

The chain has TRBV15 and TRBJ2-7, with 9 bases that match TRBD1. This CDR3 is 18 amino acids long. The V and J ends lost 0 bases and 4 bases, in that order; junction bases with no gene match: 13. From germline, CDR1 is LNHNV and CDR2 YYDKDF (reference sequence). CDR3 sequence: CATSRDLRATGQGYEQYF. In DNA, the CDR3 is TGTGCCACCAGCAGAGATCTCAGAGCGACGGGACAGGGATACGAGCAGTACTTC.

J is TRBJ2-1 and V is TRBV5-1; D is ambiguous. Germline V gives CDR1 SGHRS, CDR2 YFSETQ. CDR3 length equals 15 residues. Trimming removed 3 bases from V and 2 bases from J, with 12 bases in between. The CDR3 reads CASSSVAGPYNEQFF. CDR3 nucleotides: TGCGCCAGCAGCTCGGTAGCCGGACCCTACAATGAGCAGTTCTTC.

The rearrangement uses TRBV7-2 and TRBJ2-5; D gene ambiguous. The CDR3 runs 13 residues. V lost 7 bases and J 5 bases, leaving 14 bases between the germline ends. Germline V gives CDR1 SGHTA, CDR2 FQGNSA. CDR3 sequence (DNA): TGTGCCAGCATCGACCAGCCCGGGGAGACCCAGTACTTC. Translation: CASIDQPGETQYF.

The CDR3 region is CSAKPTGWEETQYF. The DNA for the CDR3 is TGCAGTGCTAAGCCGACGGGGTGGGAAGAGACCCAGTACTTC. This sequence joins TRBV20-1 and TRBJ2-5; TRBD2 might be the D (5 bases). Germline V gene data show CDR1 as DFQATT and CDR2 as SNEGSKA (reference sequence). Trimming cost V 4 bases and J 3 bases, with 15 bases left between them. This CDR3 comprises 14 residues.